This T cell receptor (beta chain) was sequenced for a study of T cells after yellow fever vaccination. Trimming cost V 6 bases and J 1 base, with 19 bases left between them. The CDR3 is 16 amino acids. TCRdb processed the 5' RACE reads anew with MiXCR; each CDR3 protein has one entry. There are 620,000 or so distinct CDR3 sequences in the sample; 10% to 15% occur only once, and 15% lies in the top ten. V gene TRBV12-3 or TRBV12-4 combines with J gene TRBJ2-7, with D unclear. The source is a man aged 30-40 years who received the YFV17D yellow fever vaccine. Sequenced here: PBMCs, sampled on the day of the yellow fever booster vaccination. Here the CDR3 reads CASSRVSSRSSYEQYF. CDR3 nucleotide sequence: TGTGCCAGCAGCCGCGTTTCAAGTAGAAGTTCCTACGAGCAGTACTTC.